A selection of T cell receptor beta chains follows, all from one sample in a study of blood T cell repertoires in COVID-19. Sequenced by immunoSEQ multiplex PCR; TCRdb stores in-frame clones only, minus some. The table shows approximately 120,000 clones, with around 86% occurring only once. The sequencing sample was made of peripheral blood. These TCRs come from a human donor in a cohort sampled during active COVID-19. Each CDR3 is given with its conserved first and last residue. The order of the fields is D gene, V gene, J gene, clone size, CDR3 protein, CDR3 DNA. A D gene is named only where the DNA matches it firmly. Expanded clones are given a class, and other clones once, few, many or no size at all.

>TRBD2|TRBV3-1/TRBV3-2|TRBJ2-2|once
CASSPERGLAGYGAGELFF
TGTGCCAGCAGCCCCGAAAGAGGACTAGCGGGATATGGTGCCGGGGAGCTGTTTTTT
>TRBD2|TRBV2|TRBJ2-3|.
CASSRLAATRTDTQYF
TGTGCCAGCAGTCGCCTAGCGGCTACTCGCACAGATACGCAGTATTTT
>TRBD2|TRBV5-1|TRBJ2-1|.
CASGLAGYNEQFF
TGCGCCAGTGGACTAGCGGGTTACAATGAGCAGTTCTTC
>TRBD2|TRBV14|TRBJ2-4|.
CASSQGRGSPEKNIQYF
TGTGCCAGCAGCCAAGGACGCGGGAGTCCCGAGAAAAACATTCAGTACTTC
>.|TRBV4-1|TRBJ2-1|.
CASSQDREVGLGLDEQFF
TGCGCCAGCAGCCAAGATCGCGAGGTGGGATTGGGACTCGATGAGCAGTTCTTC
>.|TRBV7-2|TRBJ1-2|.
CASSLSHTGYGYTF
TGTGCCAGCAGCTTATCCCACACGGGGTATGGCTACACCTTC
>.|TRBV7-3|TRBJ2-2|.
CASSSTGYTGELFF
TGTGCCAGCAGTTCCACAGGATACACCGGGGAGCTGTTTTTT
>.|TRBV4-2|TRBJ1-4|.
CASSSLRGATNEKLFF
TGTGCCAGCAGCTCCCTCCGGGGAGCAACTAATGAAAAACTGTTTTTT
>.|TRBV9|TRBJ1-1|.
CASSVGDTEAFF
TGTGCCAGCAGCGTAGGCGACACTGAAGCTTTCTTT
>TRBD1|TRBV28|TRBJ1-2|once
CASSLPATGDYGYTF
TGTGCCAGCAGTTTACCAGCGACAGGGGACTATGGCTACACCTTC